The rows below give T cell receptor beta chains drawn from one sample of a study of OX40 agonist ivuxolimab in advanced cancers. Clones were sequenced by immunoSEQ multiplex PCR, and TCRdb holds only the in-frame ones, with some missing. The sample yields around 78,000 clones, about nine tenths seen once. The input for sequencing was CD4+ or CD8+ T cells sorted from blood, taken in a trial of the OX40 agonist ivuxolimab. These receptors were taken from an adult with an advanced solid tumor such as melanoma, head and neck, liver or kidney cancer. Each CDR3 is given with its conserved first and last residue. The D gene is left open where the match is weak. Clone size is given for some rows only: seen once, a few or many times, or a class if the clone is expanded.

>TRBD1|NA|TRBJ2-1|TRBV4-1
TGCGCCAGCAGCCTGGACAGGGCGAACAATGAGCAGTTCTTC
CASSLDRANNEQFF
>NA|NA|TRBJ2-1|TRBV7-9
TGTGCCAGCAGCTTAGGAATCGGAAGGGAGCAGTTCTTC
CASSLGIGREQFF
>NA|NA|TRBJ2-7|TRBV7-9
TGTGCCAGCAGCCCCGGGTTGGCAGGGGCCGGAGGGCGCGAGCAGTACTTC
CASSPGLAGAGGREQYF
>TRBD1|NA|TRBJ1-2|TRBV2
TGTGCCAGCAGTGCAGGACAGGTCGTTACTTGGAACACCTTC
CASSAGQVVTWNTF
>NA|NA|TRBJ1-1|TRBV28
TGTGCCAGCAGTCCCACAGGGAACACTGAAGCTTTCTTT
CASSPTGNTEAFF
>NA|NA|TRBJ1-1|TRBV6-1
TGTGCCACCGGACAGAACACTGAAGCTTTCTTT
CATGQNTEAFF
>NA|NA|TRBJ1-5|TRBV27
TGTGCCAGCAGTTTTATGTGGAATCAGCCCCAGCATTTT
CASSFMWNQPQHF
>NA|once|TRBJ2-7|TRBV11-2
TGTGCCAGCAGCTTAGGTCAGGGAGGCGAGCAGTACTTC
CASSLGQGGEQYF
>TRBD1|NA|TRBJ2-1|TRBV4-1
TGCGCCAGCAGCCCGGGACAGGGTTTCTACAATGAGCAGTTCTTC
CASSPGQGFYNEQFF
>TRBD1|NA|TRBJ1-6|TRBV7-9
TGTGCCAGCGGACCACAGGGGCCCCTCCACTTT
CASGPQGPLHF
>TRBD1|NA|TRBJ2-3|TRBV28
TGTGCCAGCAGTTATGTATTGCCCGGGACAGGGGGGAACACAGATACGCAGTATTTT
CASSYVLPGTGGNTDTQYF
>NA|few|TRBJ1-1|TRBV7-2
TGTGCCAGCAGCTATCAGGGGAACACTGAAGCTTTCTTT
CASSYQGNTEAFF
>TRBD2|NA|TRBJ2-1|TRBV28
TGTGCCAGCAGTATATCCGTTGGACTAGGGACTTCCTACAATGAGCAGTTCTTC
CASSISVGLGTSYNEQFF